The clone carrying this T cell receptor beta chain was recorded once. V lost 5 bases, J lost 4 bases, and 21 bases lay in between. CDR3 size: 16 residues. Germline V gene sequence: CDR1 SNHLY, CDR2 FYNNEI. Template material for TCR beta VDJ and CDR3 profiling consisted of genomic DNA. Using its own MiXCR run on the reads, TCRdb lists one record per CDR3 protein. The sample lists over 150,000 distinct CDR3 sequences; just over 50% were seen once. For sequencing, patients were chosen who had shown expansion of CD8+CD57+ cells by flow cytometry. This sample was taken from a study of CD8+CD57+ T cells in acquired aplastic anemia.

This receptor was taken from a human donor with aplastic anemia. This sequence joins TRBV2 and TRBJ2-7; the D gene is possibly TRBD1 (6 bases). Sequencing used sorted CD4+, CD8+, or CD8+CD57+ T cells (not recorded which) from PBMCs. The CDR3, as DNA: TGTGCCAGCAGTCCCCGGGACACCTCGATCCCATACGAGCAGTACTTC. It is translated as CASSPRDTSIPYEQYF.